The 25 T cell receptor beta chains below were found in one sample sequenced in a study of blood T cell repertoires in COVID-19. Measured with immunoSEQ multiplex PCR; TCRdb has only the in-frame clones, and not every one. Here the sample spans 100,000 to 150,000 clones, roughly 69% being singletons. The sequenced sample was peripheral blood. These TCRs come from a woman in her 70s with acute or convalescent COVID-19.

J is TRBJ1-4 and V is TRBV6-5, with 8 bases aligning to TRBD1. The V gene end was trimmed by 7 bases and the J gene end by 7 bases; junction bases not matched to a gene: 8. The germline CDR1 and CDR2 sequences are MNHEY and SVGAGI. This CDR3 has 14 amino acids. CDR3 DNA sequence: TGTGCCAGCACTCGACAGGGGACTGGTGAAAAACTGTTTTTT. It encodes CASTRQGTGEKLFF.

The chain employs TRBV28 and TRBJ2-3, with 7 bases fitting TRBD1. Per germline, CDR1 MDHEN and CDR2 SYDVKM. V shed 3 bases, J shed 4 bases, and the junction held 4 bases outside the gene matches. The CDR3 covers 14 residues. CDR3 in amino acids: CASSFGTVADTQYF. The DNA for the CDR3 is TGTGCCAGCAGTTTCGGGACAGTAGCAGATACGCAGTATTTT.

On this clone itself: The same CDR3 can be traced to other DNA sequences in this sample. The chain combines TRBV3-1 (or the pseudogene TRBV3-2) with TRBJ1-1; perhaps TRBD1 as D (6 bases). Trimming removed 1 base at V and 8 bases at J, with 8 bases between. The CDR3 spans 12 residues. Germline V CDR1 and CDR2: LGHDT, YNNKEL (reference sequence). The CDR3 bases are TGTGCCAGCAGCCAAGGGCAGGGGGAAGCTTTCTTT. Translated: CASSQGQGEAFF.

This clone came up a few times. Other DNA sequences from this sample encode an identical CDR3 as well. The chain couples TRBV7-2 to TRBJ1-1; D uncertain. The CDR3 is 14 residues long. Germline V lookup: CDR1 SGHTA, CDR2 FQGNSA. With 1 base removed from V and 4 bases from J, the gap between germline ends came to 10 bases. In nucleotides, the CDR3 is TGTGCCAGCAGCTTAGGAACCGGGAGCACTGAAGCTTTCTTT. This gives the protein CASSLGTGSTEAFF.

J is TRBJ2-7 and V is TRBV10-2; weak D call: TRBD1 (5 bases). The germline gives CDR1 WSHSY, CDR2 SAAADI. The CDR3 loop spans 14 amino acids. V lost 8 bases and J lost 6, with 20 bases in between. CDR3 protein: CASSRPQGKGEQYF. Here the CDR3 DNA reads TGCGCCAGCTCCCGCCCCCAGGGCAAGGGCGAGCAGTACTTC.

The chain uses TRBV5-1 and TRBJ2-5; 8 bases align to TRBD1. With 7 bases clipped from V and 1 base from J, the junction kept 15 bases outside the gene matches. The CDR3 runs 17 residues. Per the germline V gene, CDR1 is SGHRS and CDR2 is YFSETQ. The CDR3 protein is CASGLPQGVVSQETQYF. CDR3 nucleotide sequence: TGCGCCAGCGGCCTACCACAGGGGGTGGTATCCCAAGAGACCCAGTACTTC.

The DNA of the CDR3 is TGTGCCAGCAGCTTAAGGGACAACTCTGGAAACACCATATATTTT. It encodes CASSLRDNSGNTIYF. The rearrangement links TRBV5-4 to TRBJ1-3; the D gene is possibly TRBD1 (6 bases). Germline assignment: CDR1 SGHNT and CDR2 YYREEE (reference sequence). The CDR3 sequence is 15 residues long. V was clipped by 2 bases and J by 0 bases, with 9 bases between them.

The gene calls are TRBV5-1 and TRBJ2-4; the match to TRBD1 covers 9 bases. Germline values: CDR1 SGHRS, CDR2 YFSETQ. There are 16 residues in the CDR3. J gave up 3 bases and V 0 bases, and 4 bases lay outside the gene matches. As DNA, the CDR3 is TGCGCCAGCAGCTTGGCCGGGACAGGGATCAAAAACATTCAGTACTTC. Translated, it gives CASSLAGTGIKNIQYF.

Written as DNA, the CDR3 is TGTGCCAGCAGCCCAAGCACAGATACGCAGTATTTT. This translates into CASSPSTDTQYF. V usage is TRBV7-8 and J usage is TRBJ2-3; D is unclear. This CDR3 is built from 12 residues. V lost 5 bases and J lost 0, with 3 bases in between. In germline, CDR1 is SGHVS, CDR2 FQNEAQ.

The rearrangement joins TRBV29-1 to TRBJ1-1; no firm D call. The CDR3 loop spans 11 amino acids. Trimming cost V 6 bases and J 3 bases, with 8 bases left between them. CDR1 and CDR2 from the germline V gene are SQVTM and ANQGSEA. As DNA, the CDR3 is TGCAGCGTAACCCGAGACACTGAAGCTTTCTTT. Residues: CSVTRDTEAFF.

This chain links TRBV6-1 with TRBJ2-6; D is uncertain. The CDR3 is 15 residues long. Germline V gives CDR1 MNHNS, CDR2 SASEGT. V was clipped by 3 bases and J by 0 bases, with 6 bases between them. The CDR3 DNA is TGTGCCAGCAGTGAGAGTCACTCTGGGGCCAACGTCCTGACTTTC. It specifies CASSESHSGANVLTF.

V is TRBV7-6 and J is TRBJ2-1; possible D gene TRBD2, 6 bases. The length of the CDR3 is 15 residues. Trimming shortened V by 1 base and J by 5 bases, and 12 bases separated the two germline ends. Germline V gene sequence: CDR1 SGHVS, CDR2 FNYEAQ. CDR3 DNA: TGTGCCAGCAGCTTAGGATGGAGGAGGGACAATGAGCAGTTCTTC. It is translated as CASSLGWRRDNEQFF. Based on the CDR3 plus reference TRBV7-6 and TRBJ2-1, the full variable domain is GAGVSQSPRYKVTKRGQDVALRCDPISGHVSLYWYRQALGQGPEFLTYFNYEAQQDKSGLPNDRFSAERPEGSISTLTIQRTEQRDSAMYRCASSLGWRRDNEQFFGPGTRLTVL.

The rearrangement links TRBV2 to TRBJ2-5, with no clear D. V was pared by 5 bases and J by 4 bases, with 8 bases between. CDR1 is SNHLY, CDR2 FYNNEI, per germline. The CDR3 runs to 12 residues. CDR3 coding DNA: TGTGCCAGCAGTAAAGGGCCAGAGACCCAGTACTTC. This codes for CASSKGPETQYF.

The CDR3 spells CASSYGAGGIYEQYF. CDR3 coding DNA: TGTGCCAGCAGTTATGGTGCAGGGGGGATATACGAGCAGTACTTC. The J gene is TRBJ2-7, the V gene TRBV6-5; D might be TRBD1 (7 bases). V shed 3 bases and J shed 4 bases, with 16 bases lying between them. The CDR3 totals 15 residues. Looked up from germline, CDR1 is MNHEY and CDR2 is SVGAGI.

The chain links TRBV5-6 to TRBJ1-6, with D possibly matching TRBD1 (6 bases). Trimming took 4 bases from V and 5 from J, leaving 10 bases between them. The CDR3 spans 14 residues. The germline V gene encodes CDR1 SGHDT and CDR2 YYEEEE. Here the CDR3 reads CASSRRDNNSPLHF. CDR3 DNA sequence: TGTGCCAGCAGCAGACGGGACAATAATTCACCCCTCCACTTT.

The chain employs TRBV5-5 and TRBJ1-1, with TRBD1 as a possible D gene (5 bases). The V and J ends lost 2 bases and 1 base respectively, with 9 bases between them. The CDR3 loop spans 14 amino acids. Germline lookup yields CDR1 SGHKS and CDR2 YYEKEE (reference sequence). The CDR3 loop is CASSFLDRNTEAFF. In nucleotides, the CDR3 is TGTGCCAGCAGCTTTTTAGACAGGAACACTGAAGCTTTCTTT.

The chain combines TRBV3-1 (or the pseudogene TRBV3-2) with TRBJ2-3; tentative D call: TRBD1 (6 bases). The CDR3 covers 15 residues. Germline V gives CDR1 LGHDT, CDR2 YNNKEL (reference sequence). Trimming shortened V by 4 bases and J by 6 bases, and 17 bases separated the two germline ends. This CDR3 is CASSPDSFTVDTQYF. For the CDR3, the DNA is TGTGCCAGCAGCCCGGACAGCTTTACCGTGGATACGCAGTATTTT.

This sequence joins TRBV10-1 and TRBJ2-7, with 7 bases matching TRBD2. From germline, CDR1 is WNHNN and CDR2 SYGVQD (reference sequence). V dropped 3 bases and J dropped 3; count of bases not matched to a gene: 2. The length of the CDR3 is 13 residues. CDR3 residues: CASSEGEGYEQYF. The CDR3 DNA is TGCGCCAGCAGTGAAGGGGAGGGCTACGAGCAGTACTTC.

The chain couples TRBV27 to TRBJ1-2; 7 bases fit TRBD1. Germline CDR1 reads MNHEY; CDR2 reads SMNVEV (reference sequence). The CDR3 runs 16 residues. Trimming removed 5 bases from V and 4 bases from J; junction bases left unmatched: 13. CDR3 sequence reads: CASSPTPGTATYGYTF. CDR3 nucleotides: TGTGCCAGCAGTCCTACCCCCGGGACAGCAACCTATGGCTACACCTTC.

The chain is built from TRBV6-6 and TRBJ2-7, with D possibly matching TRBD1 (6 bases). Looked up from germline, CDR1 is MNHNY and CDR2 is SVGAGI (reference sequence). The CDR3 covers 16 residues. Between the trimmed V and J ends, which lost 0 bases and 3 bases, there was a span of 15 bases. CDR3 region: CASSYSTVEQGYEQYF. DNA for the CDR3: TGTGCCAGCAGTTACTCGACGGTAGAACAGGGCTACGAGCAGTACTTC.

The CDR3 bases are TGTGCCAGCAGCTCACAGGGGAGTCGAAGCGAGACCCAGTACTTC. Residues: CASSSQGSRSETQYF. The gene calls are TRBV7-8 and TRBJ2-5, with 7 bases fitting TRBD1. The V gene's germline CDR1 is SGHVS and CDR2 FQNEAQ. After removal of 4 bases from V and 5 bases from J, the junction contained 10 bases not matched to a gene. The CDR3 is 15 residues long. The full variable domain, in which reference TRBV7-8 and TRBJ2-5 provide the parts outside the CDR3, is GAGVSQSPRYKVAKRGQDVALRCDPISGHVSLFWYQQALGQGPEFLTYFQNEAQLDKSGLPSDRFFAERPEGSVSTLKIQRTQQEDSAVYLCASSSQGSRSETQYFGPGTRLLVL.

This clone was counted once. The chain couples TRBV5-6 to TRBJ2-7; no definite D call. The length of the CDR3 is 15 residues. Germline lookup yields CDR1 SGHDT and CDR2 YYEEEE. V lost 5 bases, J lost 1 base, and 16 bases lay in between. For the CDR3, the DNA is TGTGCCAGCAGGGCCCTCGATGCAGGATCCTACGAGCAGTACTTC. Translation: CASRALDAGSYEQYF.

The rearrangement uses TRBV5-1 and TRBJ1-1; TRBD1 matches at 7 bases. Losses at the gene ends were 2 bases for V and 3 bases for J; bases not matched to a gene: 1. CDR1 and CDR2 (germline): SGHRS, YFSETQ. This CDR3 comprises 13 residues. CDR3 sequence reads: CASSLDRDTEAFF. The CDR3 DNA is TGCGCCAGCAGCTTAGACAGGGACACTGAAGCTTTCTTT.

CDR3 amino acids: CASSLGRLGLAGNTIYF. The CDR3 coding sequence is TGTGCCAGCAGCTTAGGGAGACTTGGACTGGCTGGAAACACCATATATTTT. This sequence joins TRBV7-8 and TRBJ1-3; D uncertain. Germline loops: CDR1 SGHVS, CDR2 FQNEAQ. Trimming took 1 base from V and 2 from J, leaving 15 bases between them. CDR3 length equals 17 residues.

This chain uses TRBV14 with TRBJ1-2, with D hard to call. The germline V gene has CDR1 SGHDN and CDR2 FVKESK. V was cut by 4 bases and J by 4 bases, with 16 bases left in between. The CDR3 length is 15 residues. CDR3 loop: CASSRTLAGFYGYTF. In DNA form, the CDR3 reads TGTGCCAGCAGCCGCACATTAGCGGGATTCTATGGCTACACCTTC.